This T cell receptor (beta chain) was sequenced for a study of response to subunit inactivated influenza vaccine. Study observations and caveats: Authors proposed each seasonal influenza vaccination draws in few new T cells.

MiXCR, run by TCRdb on the RT-PCR reads, gives a single entry per CDR3 protein. The sample lists more than 600,000 distinct CDR3 sequences; roughly 18% were seen once. In its sample, this clonotype was seen a few times. Its antigen is not identified. The CDR3 has 15 residues. The V and J ends lost 2 bases and 5 bases respectively, with 10 bases between them. The germline V gene has CDR1 MNHEY and CDR2 SVGEGT. The chain uses TRBV6-2 or TRBV6-3 and TRBJ1-6; D is unclear. Sequenced material: PBMCs from blood, taken roughly 5 days after vaccination. The sequence derives from a man over 45 who received an inactivated influenza vaccine. The CDR3: CASSYKAEDNSPLHF. The CDR3 DNA reads as TGTGCCAGCAGTTACAAGGCAGAAGATAATTCACCCCTCCACTTT.